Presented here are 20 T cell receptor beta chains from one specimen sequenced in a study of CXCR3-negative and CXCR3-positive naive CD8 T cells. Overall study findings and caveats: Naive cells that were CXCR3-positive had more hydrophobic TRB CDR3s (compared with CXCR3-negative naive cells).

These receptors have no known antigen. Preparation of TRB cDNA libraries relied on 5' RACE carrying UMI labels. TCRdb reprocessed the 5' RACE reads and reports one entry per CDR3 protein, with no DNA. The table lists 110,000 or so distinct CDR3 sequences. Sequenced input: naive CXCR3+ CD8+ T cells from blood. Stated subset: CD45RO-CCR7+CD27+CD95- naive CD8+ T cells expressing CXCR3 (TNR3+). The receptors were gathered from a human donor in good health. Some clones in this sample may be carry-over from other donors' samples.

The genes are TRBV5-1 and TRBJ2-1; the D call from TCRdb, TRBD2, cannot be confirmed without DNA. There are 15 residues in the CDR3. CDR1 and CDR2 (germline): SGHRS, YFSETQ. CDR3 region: CASSLEEVFYNEQFF.

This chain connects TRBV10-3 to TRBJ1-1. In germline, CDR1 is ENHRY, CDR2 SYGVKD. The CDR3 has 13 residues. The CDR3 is CAISPRALTEAFF.

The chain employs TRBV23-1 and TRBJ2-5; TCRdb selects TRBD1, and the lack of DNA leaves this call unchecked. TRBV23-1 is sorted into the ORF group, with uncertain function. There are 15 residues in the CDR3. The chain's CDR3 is CASSQRGFPQETQYF.

CDR3 loop: CASSLAPAGDYEQYF. The rearrangement uses TRBV11-2 and TRBJ2-7; TCRdb calls TRBD2, which cannot be checked without DNA. The CDR3 runs 15 residues. CDR1 is SGHAT and CDR2 is FQNNGV in the germline V gene.

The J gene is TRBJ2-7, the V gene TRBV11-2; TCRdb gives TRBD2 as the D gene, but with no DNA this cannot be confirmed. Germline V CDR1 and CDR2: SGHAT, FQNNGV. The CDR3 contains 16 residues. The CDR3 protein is CASSLAGTSSSYEQYF.

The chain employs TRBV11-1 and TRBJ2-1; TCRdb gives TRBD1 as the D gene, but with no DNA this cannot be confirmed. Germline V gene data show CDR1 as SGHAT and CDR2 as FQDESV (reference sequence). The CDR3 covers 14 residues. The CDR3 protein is CAVGGGGSYNEQFF.

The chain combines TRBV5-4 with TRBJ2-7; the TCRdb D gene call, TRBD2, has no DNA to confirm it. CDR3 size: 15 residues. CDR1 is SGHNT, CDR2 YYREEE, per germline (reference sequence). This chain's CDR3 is CASSLGAGPKYEQYF.

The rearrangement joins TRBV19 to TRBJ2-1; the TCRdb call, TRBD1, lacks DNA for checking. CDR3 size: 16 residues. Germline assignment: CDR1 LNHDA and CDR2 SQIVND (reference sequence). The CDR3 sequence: CASSIFLWGQSNEQFF.

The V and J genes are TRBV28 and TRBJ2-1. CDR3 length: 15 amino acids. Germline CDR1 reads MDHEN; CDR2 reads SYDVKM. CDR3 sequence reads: CASSFGLSSYNEQFF.

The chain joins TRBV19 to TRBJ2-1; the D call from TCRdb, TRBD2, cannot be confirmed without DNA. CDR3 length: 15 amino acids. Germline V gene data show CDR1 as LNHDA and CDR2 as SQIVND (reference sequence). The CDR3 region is CASSILAGGGNEQFF. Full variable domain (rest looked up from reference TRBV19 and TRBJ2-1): DGGITQSPKYLFRKEGQNVTLSCEQNLNHDAMYWYRQDPGQGLRLIYYSQIVNDFQKGDIAEGYSVSREKKESFPLTVTSAQKNPTAFYLCASSILAGGGNEQFFGPGTRLTVL.

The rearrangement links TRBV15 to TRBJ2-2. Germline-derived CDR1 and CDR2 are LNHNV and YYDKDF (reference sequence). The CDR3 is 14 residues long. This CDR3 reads CATSTMRGTGELFF.

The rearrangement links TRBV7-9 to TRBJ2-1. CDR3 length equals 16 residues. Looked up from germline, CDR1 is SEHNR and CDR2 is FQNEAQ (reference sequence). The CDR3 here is CASSLVAVGLYNEQFF.

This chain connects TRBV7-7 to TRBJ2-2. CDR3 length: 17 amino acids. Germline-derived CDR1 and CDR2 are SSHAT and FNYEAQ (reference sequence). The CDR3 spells CASSVGRRVTNTGELFF. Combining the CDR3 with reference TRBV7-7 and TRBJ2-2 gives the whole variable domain GAGVSQSPRYKVTKRGQDVTLRCDPISSHATLYWYQQALGQGPEFLTYFNYEAQPDKSGLPSDRFSAERPEGSISTLTIQRTEQRDSAMYRCASSVGRRVTNTGELFFGEGSRLTVL.

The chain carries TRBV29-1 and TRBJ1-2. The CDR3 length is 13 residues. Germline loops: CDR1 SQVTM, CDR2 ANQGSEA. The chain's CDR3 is CSVDVGINYGYTF.

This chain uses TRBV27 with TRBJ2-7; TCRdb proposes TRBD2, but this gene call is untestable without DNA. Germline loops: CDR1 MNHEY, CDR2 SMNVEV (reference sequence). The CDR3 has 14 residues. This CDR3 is CASSFSGTSHEQYF.

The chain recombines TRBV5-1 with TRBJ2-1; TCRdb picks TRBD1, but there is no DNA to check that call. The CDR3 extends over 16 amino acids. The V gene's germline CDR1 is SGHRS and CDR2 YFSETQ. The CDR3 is CASSLGSGGISNEQFF.

The CDR3 loop reads CASSVGTGLSYEQYF. This rearrangement joins TRBV9 to TRBJ2-7; TCRdb's D call of TRBD1 is untestable without DNA. CDR1 and CDR2 (germline): SGDLS, YYNGEE. The CDR3 extends over 15 amino acids.

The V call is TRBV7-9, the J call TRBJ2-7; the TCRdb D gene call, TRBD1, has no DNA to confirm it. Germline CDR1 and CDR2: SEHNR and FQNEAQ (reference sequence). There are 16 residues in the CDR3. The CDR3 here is CASSLTRFRTEYEQYF.

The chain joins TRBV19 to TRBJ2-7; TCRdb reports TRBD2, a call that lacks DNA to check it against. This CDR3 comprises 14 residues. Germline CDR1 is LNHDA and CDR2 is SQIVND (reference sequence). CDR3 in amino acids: CASSSLAGPNEQYF.

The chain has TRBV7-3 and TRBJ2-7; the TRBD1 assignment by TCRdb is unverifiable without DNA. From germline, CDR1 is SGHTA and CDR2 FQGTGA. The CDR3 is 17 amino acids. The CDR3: CASSHREQGQSSYEQYF.